Listed here are 25 T cell receptor beta chains from one sample, sequenced in a study of T-cell reconstitution after alpha-beta-depleted transplantation in children. A TCRbeta library incorporating unique molecular identifiers was prepared. MiXCR, run by TCRdb on the PCR reads, gives a single entry per CDR3 protein. Here the sample spans over 150,000 distinct CDR3 sequences, roughly 6.6% being singletons. Sequenced here: PBMCs, sampled before TCRalphabeta/CD19-depleted stem cell transplant. These receptors were taken from a boy aged 2-15 years with acute lymphoblastic leukemia, due to receive a stem cell transplant.

In this sample, this clonotype turned up a few times. V usage is TRBV20-1 and J usage is TRBJ2-7, with 8 bases fitting TRBD2. Trimming at V came to 7 bases and at J to 8 bases, leaving 19 bases not matched to a gene. Germline CDR1 and CDR2: DFQATT and SNEGSKA (reference sequence). The CDR3 covers 15 residues. CDR3 sequence reads: CSGTGGGPIPTKQYF. DNA of the CDR3: TGCAGTGGGACCGGGGGGGGGCCCATTCCTACGAAGCAGTACTTC.

To note about this clonotype: A read error may explain this, as a much larger clone is one base away. It is likely a read error, because the conserved phenylalanine at the end of the CDR3 is missing. This chain uses TRBV5-4 with TRBJ2-3; 8 bases map to TRBD1. V dropped 5 bases and J dropped 0; count of bases not matched to a gene: 26. The CDR3 spans 22 residues. CDR1 and CDR2 (germline): SGHNT, YYREEE (reference sequence). CDR3 sequence reads: CASSLRPVRTGTGDQSTDTQYS. The CDR3 nucleotides are TGTGCCAGCAGTTTGAGACCCGTCAGAACCGGGACAGGCGACCAAAGCACAGATACGCAGTATTCT.

This clonotype was detected only a few times. V usage is TRBV6-1 and J usage is TRBJ2-3; 13 nucleotides line up with TRBD2. The CDR3 runs 17 residues. Unmatched junction bases numbered 6, after V lost 4 bases and J lost 2 bases. Germline V CDR1 and CDR2: MNHNS, SASEGT. The CDR3 sequence is CASSVRLAGGTTDTQYF. The CDR3 nucleotides read TGTGCCAGCAGTGTTAGACTAGCGGGGGGAACCACAGATACGCAGTATTTT.

This clonotype has more than one count but fewer than ten. The chain combines TRBV19 with TRBJ1-6; the match to TRBD1 covers 7 bases. The CDR3 length is 14 residues. CDR1 and CDR2 (germline): LNHDA, SQIVND (reference sequence). Trimming cost V 9 bases and J 7 bases; bases outside gene matches: 9. CDR3 residues: CASSKGARNSPLHF. CDR3 nucleotide sequence: TGTGCCAGCTCTAAGGGGGCGCGGAATTCACCCCTCCACTTT.

Many counts were recorded for this clonotype. The rearrangement joins TRBV20-1 to TRBJ2-7; D call uncertain. CDR1 and CDR2 from the germline V gene are DFQATT and SNEGSKA (reference sequence). The CDR3 consists of 14 residues. V was cut by 6 bases and J by 7 bases, with 22 bases left in between. The CDR3 sequence is CSAKAVGDMGEQYF. The CDR3 nucleotides are TGCAGTGCCAAGGCCGTAGGAGACATGGGGGAGCAGTACTTC.

The chain carries TRBV12-3 or TRBV12-4 and TRBJ2-5; TRBD2 matches at 9 bases. The CDR3 length is 16 residues. After removal of 5 bases from V and 5 bases from J, the junction contained 12 bases not matched to a gene. The CDR3 is CASSGGVAGALETQYF. The DNA of the CDR3 is TGTGCCAGCAGTGGGGGAGTAGCGGGAGCCCTGGAGACCCAGTACTTC.

The table lists this clonotype with many counts. The rearrangement joins TRBV6-5 to TRBJ2-1; 8 positions agree with TRBD2. V was pared by 0 bases and J by 4 bases, with 5 bases of the junction left unmatched. Germline assignment: CDR1 MNHEY and CDR2 SVGAGI. This CDR3 has 16 amino acids. CDR3 sequence: CASSYSPLAGYNEQFF. In DNA form, the CDR3 reads TGTGCCAGCAGTTACTCGCCGCTAGCGGGTTACAATGAGCAGTTCTTC.

This clonotype occurred a few times. This chain links TRBV20-1 with TRBJ2-5; 14 bases map to TRBD2. V shed 5 bases, J shed 2 bases, and the junction held 4 bases outside the gene matches. There are 15 residues in the CDR3. Germline V gene lookup returns CDR1 DFQATT and CDR2 SNEGSKA (reference sequence). The CDR3 DNA follows: TGCAGTGCTGGACTAGCGGGGGGCCTTCAAGAGACCCAGTACTTC. Its protein is CSAGLAGGLQETQYF.

This clonotype has ten or more counts. The chain has TRBV2 and TRBJ2-1, with 11 bases fitting TRBD2. From germline, CDR1 is SNHLY and CDR2 FYNNEI. This CDR3 has 16 amino acids. The V and J ends lost 6 bases and 2 bases, in that order; junction bases with no gene match: 6. CDR3 sequence (DNA): TGTGCCAGCAGGGCCCGGGGACTAGCGGCCTACAATGAGCAGTTCTTC. It translates to CASRARGLAAYNEQFF.

This clonotype was counted at least ten times. The chain employs TRBV29-1 and TRBJ1-1, with TRBD1 identical over 11 bases. V gave up 5 bases and J gave up 11 bases; unmatched junction bases: 13. The CDR3 extends over 14 amino acids. Germline CDR1 reads SQVTM; CDR2 reads ANQGSEA. The CDR3 spells CSVLGVGTGGSAFF. For the CDR3, the DNA is TGCAGCGTTTTGGGGGTTGGGACAGGGGGAAGCGCTTTCTTT.

The CDR3 nucleotides are TGCAGTGCTCGAGGACAGGGGACCGGGGAGCTGTTTTTT. Encoded protein: CSARGQGTGELFF. V gene TRBV20-1 combines with J gene TRBJ2-2; TRBD1 matches at 9 bases. The germline V gene encodes CDR1 DFQATT and CDR2 SNEGSKA (reference sequence). J gave up 5 bases and V 5 bases, and 3 bases lay outside the gene matches. This CDR3 has 13 amino acids.

This sequence joins TRBV5-1 and TRBJ2-1; D gene ambiguous. Germline CDR1 and CDR2: SGHRS and YFSETQ. V was cut by 0 bases and J by 0 bases, with 7 bases left in between. This CDR3 region has 15 residues. The CDR3 reads CASSLGDPSYNEQFF. The DNA for the CDR3 is TGCGCCAGCAGCTTGGGAGATCCCTCCTACAATGAGCAGTTCTTC.

This clonotype was recorded many times. This chain links TRBV3-1 with TRBJ1-1; TRBD1 aligns across 7 bases. The CDR3 is 13 amino acids. CDR1 is LGHDT and CDR2 is YNNKEL in the germline V gene (reference sequence). Trimming cost V 4 bases and J 2 bases; bases outside gene matches: 1. In DNA, the CDR3 is TGTGCCAGCAGCCGACAGGGAAACACTGAAGCTTTCTTT. It specifies CASSRQGNTEAFF.

This clonotype was seen repeatedly, ten times or more. The chain has TRBV29-1 and TRBJ2-7, with D possibly being TRBD1 (6 bases). The ends were cut back, 5 bases at V and 6 bases at J, with 20 bases in the middle. From germline, CDR1 is SQVTM and CDR2 ANQGSEA. The CDR3 has 14 amino acids. CDR3: CSVLVPGAYGEQYF. CDR3 bases: TGCAGCGTTTTAGTCCCAGGGGCCTATGGCGAGCAGTACTTC.

The gene calls are TRBV2 and TRBJ2-1; the match to TRBD2 covers 10 bases. The CDR3 spans 15 residues. Unmatched junction bases numbered 7, after V lost 6 bases and J lost 5 bases. Germline V gene lookup returns CDR1 SNHLY and CDR2 FYNNEI. The CDR3 DNA reads TGTGCCAGCAGGAAAGTAGCGGGGGGCAACAATGAGCAGTTCTTC. This sequence encodes CASRKVAGGNNEQFF.

The rearrangement uses TRBV7-2 and TRBJ2-7; 10 bases line up with TRBD2. The CDR3 totals 13 residues. The V gene end was trimmed by 5 bases and the J gene end by 4 bases; junction bases not matched to a gene: 2. Germline CDR1 SGHTA, CDR2 FQGNSA. The CDR3 sequence is CASSISGGYEQYF. The DNA for the CDR3 is TGTGCCAGCAGCATTAGCGGGGGGTACGAGCAGTACTTC.

The chain carries TRBV5-6 and TRBJ2-3; 9 bases agree with TRBD2. The V segment lost 4 bases and the J segment 2 bases; nucleotides outside the gene matches: 11. This CDR3 spans 17 amino acids. The germline V gene has CDR1 SGHDT and CDR2 YYEEEE. The CDR3 loop reads CASSPGTSLTYTDTQYF. In nucleotides, the CDR3 is TGTGCCAGCAGCCCCGGGACTAGCCTCACATACACAGATACGCAGTATTTT.

The rearrangement joins TRBV20-1 to TRBJ1-2; tentatively, D is TRBD1 (6 bases). CDR1 DFQATT and CDR2 SNEGSKA come from the germline V gene (reference sequence). V shed 3 bases and J shed 2 bases, with 10 bases lying between them. The CDR3 contains 13 residues. This CDR3 is CSAREGGNYGYTF. The DNA for the CDR3 is TGCAGTGCTAGGGAAGGGGGGAACTATGGCTACACCTTC.

This clonotype came up many times. The chain has TRBV29-1 and TRBJ1-1; TRBD1 is a possible D gene (6 bases). The germline gives CDR1 SQVTM, CDR2 ANQGSEA. This CDR3 contains 14 residues. V lost 4 bases, J lost 2 bases, and 14 bases lay in between. The CDR3 nucleotides read TGCAGCGTTGCGGGGACAAATAGTAACACTGAAGCTTTCTTT. It specifies CSVAGTNSNTEAFF.

This clonotype was detected many times. The chain combines TRBV24-1 with TRBJ2-1; D unresolved. Per germline, CDR1 KGHDR and CDR2 SFDVKD. The CDR3 runs 14 residues. Trimming stripped 2 bases from V and 6 bases from J, with 10 bases between. CDR3 protein: CATSDWFEGNEQFF. CDR3 coding DNA: TGTGCCACCAGTGATTGGTTTGAAGGCAATGAGCAGTTCTTC.

This clonotype was observed many times. The CDR3 DNA reads as TGTGCCAGCAGGGAGGGGACAGGTCCAGATACGCAGTATTTT. It is translated as CASREGTGPDTQYF. V is TRBV6-1 and J is TRBJ2-3; 8 nucleotides align to TRBD1. CDR1 is MNHNS and CDR2 is SASEGT in the germline V gene. The CDR3 contains 14 residues. The V segment lost 6 bases and the J segment 4 bases; nucleotides outside the gene matches: 6.

This clonotype was counted ten times or more. The V gene is TRBV12-3 or TRBV12-4, the J gene TRBJ1-1; a possible D gene is TRBD1 (6 bases). The length of the CDR3 is 16 residues. Trimming removed 6 bases from V and 2 bases from J, with 19 bases in between. For the CDR3, the DNA is TGTGCCAGCAGAGCCGCGAGGACAGCCATTAACACTGAAGCTTTCTTT. It encodes CASRAARTAINTEAFF.

Concerning this clonotype: A much larger clone lies one base from this, so it may be a read error. The conserved phenylalanine or tryptophan is not found at the CDR3 terminus, so this likely reflects a read error. J is TRBJ1-3 and V is TRBV28; D remains unclear. V was pared by 4 bases and J by 0 bases, with 10 bases between. This CDR3 is built from 15 residues. Germline V gives CDR1 MDHEN, CDR2 SYDVKM. The CDR3 loop reads CASSSGPSSGNTIYY. CDR3 in DNA: TGTGCCAGCAGTTCTGGACCAAGCTCTGGAAACACCATATATTAT.

This clonotype was seen at least ten times. The chain employs TRBV7-9 and TRBJ2-7; D is uncertain. Trimming removed 1 base at V and 5 bases at J, with 6 bases between. Germline CDR1 and CDR2: SEHNR and FQNEAQ (reference sequence). This CDR3 is 12 amino acids long. CDR3 DNA sequence: TGTGCCAGCAGCTTAGGGTCGAACGAGCAGTACTTC. This sequence encodes CASSLGSNEQYF.

Ten or more counts support this clonotype. The chain carries TRBV7-9 and TRBJ1-1; 7 positions agree with TRBD1. CDR1 is SEHNR and CDR2 is FQNEAQ in the germline V gene (reference sequence). The CDR3 has 15 residues. Losses at the gene ends were 4 bases for V and 2 bases for J; bases not matched to a gene: 7. This chain's CDR3 is CASSSEGGSNTEAFF. The CDR3 region has the DNA TGTGCCAGCAGCTCCGAAGGGGGCTCAAACACTGAAGCTTTCTTT.